The T cell receptor beta chain described here comes from a study of breast tumors, draining lymph nodes, adjacent tissues. Axillary draining lymph nodes of breast cancer patients supplied the node samples. This clonotype was counted many times. Trimming removed 4 bases from V and 7 bases from J; junction bases left unmatched: 9. Germline V lookup: CDR1 GTSNPN, CDR2 SVGIG (reference sequence). CDR3 length: 14 amino acids. TCRdb reanalysed the multiplex PCR reads using MiXCR and keeps one entry per CDR3 protein. The profile covers approximately 210,000 distinct CDR3 sequences, with about a third appearing a single time and 1.4% taken by the ten largest.

The receptor was derived from a female donor with breast cancer. Some clones in this sample may be carry-over from other donors' samples. The chain has TRBV30 and TRBJ1-4, with 7 bases lining up with TRBD1. Sequenced material: axillary lymph node tissue. CDR3 sequence: CAWNDRVAVEKLFF. CDR3 nucleotide sequence: TGTGCCTGGAACGACAGGGTAGCCGTTGAAAAACTGTTTTTT.